A selection of T cell receptor beta chains follows, all from one sample in a study of T cell changes during pregnancy in multiple sclerosis. Here immunoSEQ multiplex PCR was the method, and the copy in TCRdb shows in-frame clones only, minus some. The sample consists of about 40,000 clones, roughly 92% of them appearing once. The source was CD4+ T cells from peripheral blood mononuclear cells, collected before pregnancy. Receptors were obtained from a female donor with multiple sclerosis, enrolled in a pregnancy study. CDR3s include the opening cysteine and the closing phenylalanine or tryptophan. D genes are given only for firm matches. A clone size is listed for some rows: how often the clone was seen (once, few, many), or a class if it is expanded.

>.|TRBV2|.|TRBJ2-5
TGTGCCAGCAGGGGCGAGGAGACCCAGTACTTC
CASRGEETQYF
>.|TRBV7-8|.|TRBJ2-7
TGTGCCAGCAGCTTATTGCGGGACCTCAGCTCCTACGAGCAGTACTTC
CASSLLRDLSSYEQYF
>.|TRBV9|.|TRBJ1-3
TGTGCCAGCAGCTACGGCTCTGGAAACACCATATATTTT
CASSYGSGNTIYF
>TRBD2|TRBV19|once|TRBJ2-7
TGTGCCAGTAGCGGGACTAGCGGGAGGCTCTACGAGCAGTACTTC
CASSGTSGRLYEQYF
>.|TRBV7-3|.|TRBJ2-3
TGTGCCAGCAGCCACGGGAGCAGGGTAGATACGCAGTATTTT
CASSHGSRVDTQYF
>TRBD1|TRBV27|.|TRBJ1-5
TGTGCCAGCAGTAAAAGACAGGGGAGCAATCAGCCCCAGCATTTT
CASSKRQGSNQPQHF
>.|TRBV27|.|TRBJ1-4
TGTGCCACCCGGGGTGGGGCAACTAATGAAAAACTGTTTTTT
CATRGGATNEKLFF
>TRBD1|TRBV29-1|.|TRBJ2-1
TGCAGCGTTCGGGCAGGGGGTCCTTACAATGAGCAGTTCTTC
CSVRAGGPYNEQFF
>.|TRBV28|.|TRBJ2-7
TGTGCCAGCAGTTTTCCCGACAGGAGTTCCTACGAGCAGTACTTC
CASSFPDRSSYEQYF
>TRBD2|TRBV7-9|.|TRBJ2-1
TGTGCCAGCAGACACCCCACTAGCGGGAGGTACAATGAGCAGTTCTTC
CASRHPTSGRYNEQFF
>TRBD1|TRBV19|.|TRBJ1-1
TGTGCCAGTAGTACGACAGGGTCGCTTGAAGCTTTCTTT
CASSTTGSLEAFF
>.|TRBV7-9|.|TRBJ1-2
TGTGCCAGCAGCTTAGAACTGGTCTATGGCTACACCTTC
CASSLELVYGYTF
>.|TRBV5-6|.|TRBJ2-4
TGTGCCAGCAGCTCCCGTCTTTTAGCCAAAAACATTCAGTACTTC
CASSSRLLAKNIQYF
>TRBD1|TRBV7-8|.|TRBJ2-3
TGTGCCAGCAGCTTAGACAGGGGTGCAGATACGCAGTATTTT
CASSLDRGADTQYF